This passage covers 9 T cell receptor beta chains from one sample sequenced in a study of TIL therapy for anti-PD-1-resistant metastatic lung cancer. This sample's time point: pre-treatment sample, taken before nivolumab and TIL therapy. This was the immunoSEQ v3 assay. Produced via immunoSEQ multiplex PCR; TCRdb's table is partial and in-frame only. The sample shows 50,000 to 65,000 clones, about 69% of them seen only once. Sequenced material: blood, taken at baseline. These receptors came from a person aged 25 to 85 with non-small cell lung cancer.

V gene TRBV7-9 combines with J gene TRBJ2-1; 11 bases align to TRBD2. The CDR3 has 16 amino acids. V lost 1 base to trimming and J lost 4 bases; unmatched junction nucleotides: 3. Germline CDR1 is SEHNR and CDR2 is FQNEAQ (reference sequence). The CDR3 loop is CASSLGWTSGYNEQFF. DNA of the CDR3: TGTGCCAGCAGCTTAGGGTGGACTAGCGGGTACAATGAGCAGTTCTTC. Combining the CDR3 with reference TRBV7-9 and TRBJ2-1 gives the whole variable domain DTGVSQNPRHKITKRGQNVTFRCDPISEHNRLYWYRQTLGQGPEFLTYFQNEAQLEKSRLLSDRFSAERPKGSFSTLEIQRTEQGDSAMYLCASSLGWTSGYNEQFFGPGTRLTVL.

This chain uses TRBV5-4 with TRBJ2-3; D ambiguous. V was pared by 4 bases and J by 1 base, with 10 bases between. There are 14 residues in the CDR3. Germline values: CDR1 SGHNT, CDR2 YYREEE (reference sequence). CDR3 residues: CASSTYRGTDTQYF. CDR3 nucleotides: TGTGCCAGCAGCACCTATCGGGGCACAGATACGCAGTATTTT.

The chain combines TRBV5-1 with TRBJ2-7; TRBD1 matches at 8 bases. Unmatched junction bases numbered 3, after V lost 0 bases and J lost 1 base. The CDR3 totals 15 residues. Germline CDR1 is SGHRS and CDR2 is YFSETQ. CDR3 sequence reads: CASSLARGLSYEQYF. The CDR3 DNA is TGCGCCAGCAGCTTGGCCAGGGGGCTTTCCTACGAGCAGTACTTC.

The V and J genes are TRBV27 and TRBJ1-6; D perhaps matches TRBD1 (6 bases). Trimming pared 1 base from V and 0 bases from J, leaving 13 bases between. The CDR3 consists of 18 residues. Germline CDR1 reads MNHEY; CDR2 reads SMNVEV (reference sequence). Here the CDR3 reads CASSLLGQDSSYNSPLHF. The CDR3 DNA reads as TGTGCCAGCAGTTTATTGGGACAAGATAGCTCCTATAATTCACCCCTCCACTTT.

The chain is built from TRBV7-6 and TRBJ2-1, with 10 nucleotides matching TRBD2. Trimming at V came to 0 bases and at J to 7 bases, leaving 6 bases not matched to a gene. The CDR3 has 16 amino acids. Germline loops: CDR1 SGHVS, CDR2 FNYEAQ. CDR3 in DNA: TGTGCCAGCAGCTTAGCCCCTAGCGGGAGTAATAATGAGCAGTTCTTC. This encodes CASSLAPSGSNNEQFF. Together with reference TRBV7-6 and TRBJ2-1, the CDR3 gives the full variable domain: GAGVSQSPRYKVTKRGQDVALRCDPISGHVSLYWYRQALGQGPEFLTYFNYEAQQDKSGLPNDRFSAERPEGSISTLTIQRTEQRDSAMYRCASSLAPSGSNNEQFFGPGTRLTVL.

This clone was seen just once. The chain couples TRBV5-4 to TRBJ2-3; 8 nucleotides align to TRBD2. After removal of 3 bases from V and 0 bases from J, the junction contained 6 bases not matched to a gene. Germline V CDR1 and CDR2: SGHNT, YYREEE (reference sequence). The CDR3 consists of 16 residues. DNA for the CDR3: TGTGCCAGCAGCTCGGGAGGGACCTCTAGCACAGATACGCAGTATTTT. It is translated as CASSSGGTSSTDTQYF.

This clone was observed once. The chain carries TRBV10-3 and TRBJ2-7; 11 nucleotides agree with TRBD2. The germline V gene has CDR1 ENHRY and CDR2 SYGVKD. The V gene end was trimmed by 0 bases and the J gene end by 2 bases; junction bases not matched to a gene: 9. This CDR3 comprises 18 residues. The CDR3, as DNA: TGTGCCATCAGTGAGTCTCCCCTAGCGGGAGGCCTTCCCTACGAGCAGTACTTC. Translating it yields CAISESPLAGGLPYEQYF.

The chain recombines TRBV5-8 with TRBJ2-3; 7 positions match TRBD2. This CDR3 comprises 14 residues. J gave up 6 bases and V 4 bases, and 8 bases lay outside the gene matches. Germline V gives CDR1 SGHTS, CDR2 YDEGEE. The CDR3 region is CASSLRDYRDTQYF. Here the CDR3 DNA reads TGTGCCAGCAGCCTCCGGGACTATCGTGATACGCAGTATTTT.

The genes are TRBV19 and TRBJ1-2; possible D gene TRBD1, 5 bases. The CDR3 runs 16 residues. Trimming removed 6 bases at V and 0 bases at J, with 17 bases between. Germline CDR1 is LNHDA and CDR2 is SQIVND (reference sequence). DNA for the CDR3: TGTGCCAGTAGGACAGATCCCAGGGTACCTAACTATGGCTACACCTTC. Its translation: CASRTDPRVPNYGYTF.